The sequence of this TCR beta chain was determined in a study of T cell responses to AZD1222 COVID-19 vaccine. Germline lookup yields CDR1 SGHNT and CDR2 YYREEE (reference sequence). Trimming removed 1 base from V and 4 bases from J, with 17 bases in between. This CDR3 is 16 amino acids long. Comments on this clone: Antigen: not known.

Study observations and caveats: Among the donors, most were white British and more were female, and clonal diversity was possibly underestimated. Close to half of all spike-specific TCRs reportedly target regions of the variants that are unmutated. None of the repertoires were sampled until the peak T cell response had passed.

TCRdb's table, derived via immunoSEQ multiplex PCR, lists solely in-frame clones and lacks some. Of over 150,000 clones listed, about nine tenths were seen once; the top ten hold less than 1.6%. This sample comprised peripheral blood, obtained on day 0 of AZD1222 vaccination. The chain is built from TRBV5-4 and TRBJ1-1; a possible D gene is TRBD1 (6 bases). The receptor's source is an adult in good health. CDR3 sequence: CASSLRSAGVPTEAFF. The CDR3 bases are TGTGCCAGCAGCTTGAGGAGCGCAGGGGTCCCCACTGAAGCTTTCTTT.